This T cell receptor beta chain was found in a study of response to subunit inactivated influenza vaccine. TCRdb independently ran MiXCR on the RT-PCR reads; one entry per CDR3 protein. This table holds around 530,000 distinct CDR3 sequences, more than 15% found once. The CDR3 length is 16 residues. This clonotype came up a few times. The clonotype comes from a man in his fifties or sixties who received an inactivated influenza vaccine. Specimen: CD4+ T cells sorted from PBMCs, collected around 25 months after vaccination. The genes are TRBV21-1 and TRBJ2-4; the D call TRBD1 from the table was never checked on the DNA. TRBV21-1 is a known pseudogene. The DNA of the CDR3 is TGTGCCAGCAGCAAAGGGGCGTGGATAGCCAAAAACATTCAGTACTTC. The encoded protein is CASSKGAWIAKNIQYF.